The present entry profiles one T cell receptor beta chain with its context. Its antigen is undetermined. TCR beta cDNA was generated via 5'RACE template switching incorporating UMIs. From its re-call of the 5' RACE reads, TCRdb lists each CDR3 protein once, without DNA. The sample has a few hundred thousand distinct CDR3 sequences. This specimen belongs to a study of T cells expressing NK-cell markers. The CDR3 consists of 15 residues. The germline V gene has CDR1 DFQATT and CDR2 SNEGSKA (reference sequence). Study outcomes and limitations: Dominant NKG2C+ clonotype frequencies of roughly 1.0-7.5% of CD8+ T cells were measured in over 5 donors.

This clonotype originated in a man aged 18 to 29 in good health. The sequenced material came from blood T cells: a sorted CD56 or NKG2C T cell subset, CD4+ or CD8+ T cells, or bulk PBMC T cells (not recorded which). The chain couples TRBV20-1 to TRBJ2-1. CDR3 amino acids: CSAQPHRGSYNEQFF.